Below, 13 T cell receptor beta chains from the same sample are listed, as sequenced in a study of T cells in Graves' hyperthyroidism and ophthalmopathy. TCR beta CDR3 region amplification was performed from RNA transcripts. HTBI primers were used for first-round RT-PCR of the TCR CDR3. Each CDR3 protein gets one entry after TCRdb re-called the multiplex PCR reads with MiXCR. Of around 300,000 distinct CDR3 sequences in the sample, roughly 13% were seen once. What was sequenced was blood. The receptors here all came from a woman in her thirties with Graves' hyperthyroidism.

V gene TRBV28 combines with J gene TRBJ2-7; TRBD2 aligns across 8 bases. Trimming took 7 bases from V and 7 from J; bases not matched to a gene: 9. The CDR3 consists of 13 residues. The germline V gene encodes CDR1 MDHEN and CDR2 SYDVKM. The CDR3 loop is CASNLPGGGEQYF. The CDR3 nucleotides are TGTGCCAGCAACTTACCGGGGGGGGGGGAGCAGTACTTC.

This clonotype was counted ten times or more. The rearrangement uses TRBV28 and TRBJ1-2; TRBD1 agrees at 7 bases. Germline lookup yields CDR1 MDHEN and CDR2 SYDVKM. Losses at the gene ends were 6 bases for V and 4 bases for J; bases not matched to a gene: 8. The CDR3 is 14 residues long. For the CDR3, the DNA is TGTGCCAGCAGAAGCGGGACAGCGGGCTATGGCTACACCTTC. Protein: CASRSGTAGYGYTF.

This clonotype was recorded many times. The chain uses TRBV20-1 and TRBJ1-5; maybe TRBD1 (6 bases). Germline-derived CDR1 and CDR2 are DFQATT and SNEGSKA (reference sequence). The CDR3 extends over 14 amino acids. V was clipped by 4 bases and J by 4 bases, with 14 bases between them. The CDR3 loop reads CSAKQGLRNQPQHF. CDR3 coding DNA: TGCAGTGCTAAACAGGGTTTAAGGAATCAGCCCCAGCATTTT.

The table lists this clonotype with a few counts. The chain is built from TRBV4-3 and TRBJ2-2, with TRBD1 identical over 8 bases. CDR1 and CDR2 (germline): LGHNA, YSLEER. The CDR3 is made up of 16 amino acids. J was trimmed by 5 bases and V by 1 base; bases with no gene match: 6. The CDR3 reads CASSQADREWTGELFF. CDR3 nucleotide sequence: TGCGCCAGCAGCCAAGCGGACAGGGAGTGGACCGGGGAGCTGTTTTTT.

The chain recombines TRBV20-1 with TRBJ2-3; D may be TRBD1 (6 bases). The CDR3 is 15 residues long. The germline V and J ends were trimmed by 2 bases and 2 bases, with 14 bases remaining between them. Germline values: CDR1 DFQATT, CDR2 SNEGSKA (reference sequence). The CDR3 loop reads CSARIPQGTTDTQYF. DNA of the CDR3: TGCAGTGCTAGAATTCCGCAGGGGACCACAGATACGCAGTATTTT.

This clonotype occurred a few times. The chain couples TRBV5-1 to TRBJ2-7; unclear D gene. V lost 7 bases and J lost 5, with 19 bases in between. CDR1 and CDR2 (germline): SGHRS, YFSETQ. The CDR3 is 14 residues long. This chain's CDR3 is CASRSPAVENEQYF. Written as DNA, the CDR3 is TGCGCCAGCCGGTCTCCCGCAGTAGAGAACGAGCAGTACTTC.

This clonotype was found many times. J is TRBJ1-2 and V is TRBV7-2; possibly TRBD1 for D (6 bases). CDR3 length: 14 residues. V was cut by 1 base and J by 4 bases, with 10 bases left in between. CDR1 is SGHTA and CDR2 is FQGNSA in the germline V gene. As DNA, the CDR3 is TGTGCCAGCAGCTTAGGGGGACAAATCTATGGCTACACCTTC. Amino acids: CASSLGGQIYGYTF.

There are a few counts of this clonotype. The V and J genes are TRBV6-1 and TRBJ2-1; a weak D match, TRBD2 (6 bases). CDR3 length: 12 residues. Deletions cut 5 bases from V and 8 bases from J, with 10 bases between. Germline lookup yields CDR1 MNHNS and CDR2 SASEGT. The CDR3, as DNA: TGTGCCAGCAGTCCGACTAGTGATGAGCAGTTCTTC. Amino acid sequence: CASSPTSDEQFF.

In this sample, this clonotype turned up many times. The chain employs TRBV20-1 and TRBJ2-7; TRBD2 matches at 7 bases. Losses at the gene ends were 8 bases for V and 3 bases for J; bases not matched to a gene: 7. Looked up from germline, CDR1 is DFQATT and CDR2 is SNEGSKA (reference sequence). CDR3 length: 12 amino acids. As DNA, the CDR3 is TGCAGTTCCCTTAGCGGGCGCTACGAGCAGTACTTC. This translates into CSSLSGRYEQYF.

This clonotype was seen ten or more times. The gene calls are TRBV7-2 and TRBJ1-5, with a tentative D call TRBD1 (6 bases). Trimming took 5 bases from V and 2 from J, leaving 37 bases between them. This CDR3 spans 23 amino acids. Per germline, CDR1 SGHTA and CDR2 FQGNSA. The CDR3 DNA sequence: TGTGCCAGCAGCGCAAGCTTATGGTCGTCGGTCGGGAGGAACAGGGAACGCAATCAGCCCCAGCATTTT. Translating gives CASSASLWSSVGRNRERNQPQHF.

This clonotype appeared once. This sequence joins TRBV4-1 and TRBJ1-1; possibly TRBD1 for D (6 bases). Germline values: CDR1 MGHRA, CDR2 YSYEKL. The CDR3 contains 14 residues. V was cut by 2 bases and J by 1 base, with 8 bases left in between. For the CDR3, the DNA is TGCGCCAGCAGCCAACAGGGGTCGAACACTGAAGCTTTCTTT. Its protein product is CASSQQGSNTEAFF.

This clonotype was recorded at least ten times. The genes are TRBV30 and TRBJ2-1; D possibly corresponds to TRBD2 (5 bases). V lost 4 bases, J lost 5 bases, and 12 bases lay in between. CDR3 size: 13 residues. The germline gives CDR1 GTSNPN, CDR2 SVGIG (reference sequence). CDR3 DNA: TGTGCCTGGACCATCGGACTCGACAATGAGCAGTTCTTC. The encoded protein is CAWTIGLDNEQFF.

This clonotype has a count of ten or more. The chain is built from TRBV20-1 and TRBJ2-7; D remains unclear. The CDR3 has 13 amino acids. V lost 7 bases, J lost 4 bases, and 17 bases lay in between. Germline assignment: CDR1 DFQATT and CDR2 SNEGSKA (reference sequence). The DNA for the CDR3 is TGCAGTGTTGCGAGACAAACACTGTACGAGCAGTACTTC. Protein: CSVARQTLYEQYF.